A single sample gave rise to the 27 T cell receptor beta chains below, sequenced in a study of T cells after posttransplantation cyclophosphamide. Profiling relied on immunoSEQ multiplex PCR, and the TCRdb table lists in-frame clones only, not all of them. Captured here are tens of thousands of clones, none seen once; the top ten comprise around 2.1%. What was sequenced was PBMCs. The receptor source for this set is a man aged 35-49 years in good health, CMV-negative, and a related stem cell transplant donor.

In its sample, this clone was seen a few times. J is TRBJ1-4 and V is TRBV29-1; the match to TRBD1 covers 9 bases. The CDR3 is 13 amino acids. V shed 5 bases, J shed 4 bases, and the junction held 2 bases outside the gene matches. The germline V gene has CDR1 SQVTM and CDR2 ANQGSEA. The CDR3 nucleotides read TGCAGCGTTTGGGGACAGGGTAATGAAAAACTGTTTTTT. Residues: CSVWGQGNEKLFF.

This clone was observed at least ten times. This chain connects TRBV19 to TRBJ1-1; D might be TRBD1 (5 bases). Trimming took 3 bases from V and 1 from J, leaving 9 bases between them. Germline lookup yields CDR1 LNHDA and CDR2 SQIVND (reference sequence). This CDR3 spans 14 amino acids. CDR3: CASSMWGRNTEAFF. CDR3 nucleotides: TGTGCCAGTAGTATGTGGGGCAGGAACACTGAAGCTTTCTTT.

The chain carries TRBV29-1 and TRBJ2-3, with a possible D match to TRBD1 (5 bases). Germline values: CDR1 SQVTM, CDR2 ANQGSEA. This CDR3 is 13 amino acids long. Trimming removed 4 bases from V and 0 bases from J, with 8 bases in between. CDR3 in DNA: TGCAGCGTTGTCAGGGCTAGCACAGATACGCAGTATTTT. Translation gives CSVVRASTDTQYF.

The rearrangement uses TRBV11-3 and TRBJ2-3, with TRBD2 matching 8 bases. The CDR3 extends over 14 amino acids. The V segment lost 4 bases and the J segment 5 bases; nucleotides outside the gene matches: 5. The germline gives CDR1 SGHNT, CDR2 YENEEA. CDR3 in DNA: TGTGCCAGCAGCTACCCTGGGACTAGAGATACGCAGTATTTT. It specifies CASSYPGTRDTQYF. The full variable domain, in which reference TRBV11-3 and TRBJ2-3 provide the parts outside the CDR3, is EAGVVQSPRYKIIEKKQPVAFWCNPISGHNTLYWYLQNLGQGPELLIRYENEEAVDDSQLPKDRFSAERLKGVDSTLKIQPAELGDSAVYLCASSYPGTRDTQYFGPGTRLTVL.

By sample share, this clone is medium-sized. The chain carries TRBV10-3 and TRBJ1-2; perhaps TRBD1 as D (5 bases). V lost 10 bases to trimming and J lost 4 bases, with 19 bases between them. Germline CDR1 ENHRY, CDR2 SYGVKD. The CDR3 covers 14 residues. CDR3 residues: CASLQDSPSYGYTF. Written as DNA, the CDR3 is TGTGCCAGCCTCCAAGACAGCCCATCCTATGGCTACACCTTC.

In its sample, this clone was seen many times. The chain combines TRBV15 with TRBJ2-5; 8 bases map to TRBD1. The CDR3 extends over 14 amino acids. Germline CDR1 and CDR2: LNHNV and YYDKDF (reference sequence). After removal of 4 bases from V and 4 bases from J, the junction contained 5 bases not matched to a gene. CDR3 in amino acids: CATSKDRVRETQYF. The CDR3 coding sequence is TGTGCCACCAGCAAGGACAGGGTGCGAGAGACCCAGTACTTC.

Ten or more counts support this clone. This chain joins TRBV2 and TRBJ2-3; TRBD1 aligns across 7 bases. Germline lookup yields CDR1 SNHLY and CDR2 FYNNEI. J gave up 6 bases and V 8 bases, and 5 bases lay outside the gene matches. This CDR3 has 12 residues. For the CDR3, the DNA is TGTGCCAGCTTAGCAGGGGGTGATACGCAGTATTTT. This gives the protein CASLAGGDTQYF.

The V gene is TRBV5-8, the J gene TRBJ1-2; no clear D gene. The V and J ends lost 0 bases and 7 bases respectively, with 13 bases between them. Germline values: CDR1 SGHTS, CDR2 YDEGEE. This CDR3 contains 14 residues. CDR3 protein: CASSLVEAGGGYTF. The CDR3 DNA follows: TGTGCCAGCAGCTTGGTCGAGGCCGGTGGTGGCTACACCTTC.

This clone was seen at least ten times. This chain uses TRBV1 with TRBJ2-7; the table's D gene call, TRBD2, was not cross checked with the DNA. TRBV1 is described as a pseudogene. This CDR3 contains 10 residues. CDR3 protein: CTSNRREQYV. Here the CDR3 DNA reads TGCACCAGCAATAGAAGGGAGCAGTACGTC.

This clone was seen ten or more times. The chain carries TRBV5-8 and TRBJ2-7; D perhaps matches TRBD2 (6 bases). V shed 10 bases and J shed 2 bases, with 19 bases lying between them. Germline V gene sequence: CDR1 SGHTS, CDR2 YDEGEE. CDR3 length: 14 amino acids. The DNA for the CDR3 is TGTGCCGCAGCGGAGGGCGTTGGGACCTACGAGCAGTACTTC. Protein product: CAAAEGVGTYEQYF.

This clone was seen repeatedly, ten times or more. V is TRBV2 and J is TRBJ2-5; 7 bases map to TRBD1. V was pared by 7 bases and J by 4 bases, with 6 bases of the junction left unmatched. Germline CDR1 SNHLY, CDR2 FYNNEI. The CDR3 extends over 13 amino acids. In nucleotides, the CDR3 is TGTGCCAGCAAAACAGGGGAGCGAGAGACCCAGTACTTC. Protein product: CASKTGERETQYF.

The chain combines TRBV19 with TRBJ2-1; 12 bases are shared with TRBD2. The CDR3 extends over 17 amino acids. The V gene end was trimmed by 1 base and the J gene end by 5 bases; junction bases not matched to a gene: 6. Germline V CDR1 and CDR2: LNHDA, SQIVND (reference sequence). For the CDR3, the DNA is TGTGCCAGTAGTATAGTTCCTAGCGGGGGGGCGAACAATGAGCAGTTCTTC. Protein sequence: CASSIVPSGGANNEQFF.

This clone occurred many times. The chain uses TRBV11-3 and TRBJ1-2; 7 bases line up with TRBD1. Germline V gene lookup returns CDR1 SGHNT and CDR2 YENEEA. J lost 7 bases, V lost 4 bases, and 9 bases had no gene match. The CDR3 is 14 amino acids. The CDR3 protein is CASSYTGTVVGYTF. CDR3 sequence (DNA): TGTGCCAGCAGCTACACCGGGACAGTAGTTGGCTACACCTTC.

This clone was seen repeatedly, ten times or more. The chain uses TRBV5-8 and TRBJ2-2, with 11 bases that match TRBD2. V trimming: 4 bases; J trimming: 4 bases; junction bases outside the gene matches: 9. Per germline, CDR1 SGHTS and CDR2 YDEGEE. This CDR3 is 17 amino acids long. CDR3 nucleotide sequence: TGTGCCAGCAGCACGGGACTAGCGGTCATAAGCACCGGGGAGCTGTTTTTT. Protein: CASSTGLAVISTGELFF.

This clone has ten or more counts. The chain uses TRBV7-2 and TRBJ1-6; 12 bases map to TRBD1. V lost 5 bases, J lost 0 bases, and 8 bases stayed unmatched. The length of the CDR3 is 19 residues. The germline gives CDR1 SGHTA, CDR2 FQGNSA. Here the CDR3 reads CASSPRDRGLVSYNSPLHF. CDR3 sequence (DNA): TGTGCCAGCAGCCCCCGGGACAGGGGGCTCGTCTCCTATAATTCACCCCTCCACTTT.

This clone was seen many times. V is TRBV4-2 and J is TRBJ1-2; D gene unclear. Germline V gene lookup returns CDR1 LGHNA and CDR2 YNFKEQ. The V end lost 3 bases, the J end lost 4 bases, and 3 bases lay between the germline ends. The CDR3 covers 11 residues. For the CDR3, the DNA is TGTGCCAGCAGCCAGGCCTATGGCTACACCTTC. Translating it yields CASSQAYGYTF.

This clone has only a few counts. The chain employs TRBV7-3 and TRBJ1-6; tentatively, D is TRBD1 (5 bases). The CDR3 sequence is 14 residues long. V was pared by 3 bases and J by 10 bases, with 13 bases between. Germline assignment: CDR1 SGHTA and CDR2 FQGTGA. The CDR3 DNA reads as TGTGCCAGCAGCTTTTTTGGGACTTCCTCACCCCTCCACTTT. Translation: CASSFFGTSSPLHF.

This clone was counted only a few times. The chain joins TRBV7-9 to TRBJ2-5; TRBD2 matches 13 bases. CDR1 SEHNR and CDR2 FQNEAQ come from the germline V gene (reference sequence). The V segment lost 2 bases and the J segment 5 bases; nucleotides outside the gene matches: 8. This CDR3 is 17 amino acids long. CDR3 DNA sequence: TGTGCCAGCAGCTTAATCACTAGCGGGAGGGCGGGGGAGACCCAGTACTTC. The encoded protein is CASSLITSGRAGETQYF.

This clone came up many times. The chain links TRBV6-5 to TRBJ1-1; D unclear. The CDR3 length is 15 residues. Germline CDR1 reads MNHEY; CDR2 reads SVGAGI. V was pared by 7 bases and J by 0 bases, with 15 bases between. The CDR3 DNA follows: TGTGCCAGCACCTTACGTGGAGGTCTGAACACTGAAGCTTTCTTT. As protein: CASTLRGGLNTEAFF.

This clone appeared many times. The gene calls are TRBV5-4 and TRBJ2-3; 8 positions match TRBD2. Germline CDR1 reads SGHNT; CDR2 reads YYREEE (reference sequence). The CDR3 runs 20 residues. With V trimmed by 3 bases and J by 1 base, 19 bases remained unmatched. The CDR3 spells CASSSPPGTSGSLGTDTQYF. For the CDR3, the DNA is TGTGCCAGCAGCTCCCCCCCCGGGACTAGTGGTTCCCTGGGCACAGATACGCAGTATTTT.

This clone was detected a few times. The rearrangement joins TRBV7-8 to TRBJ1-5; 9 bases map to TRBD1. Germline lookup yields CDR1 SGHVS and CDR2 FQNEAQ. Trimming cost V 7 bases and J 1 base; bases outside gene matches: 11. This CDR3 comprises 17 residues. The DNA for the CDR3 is TGTGCCAGCACCAATTTACAGGGGGCGCGAAGCAATCAGCCCCAGCATTTT. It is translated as CASTNLQGARSNQPQHF.

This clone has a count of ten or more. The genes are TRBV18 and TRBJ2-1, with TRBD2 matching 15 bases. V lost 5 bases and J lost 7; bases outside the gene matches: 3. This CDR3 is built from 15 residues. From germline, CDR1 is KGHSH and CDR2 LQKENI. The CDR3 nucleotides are TGTGCCAGCTCATTGGGACTAGCGGGAGGAAATGAGCAGTTCTTC. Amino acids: CASSLGLAGGNEQFF.

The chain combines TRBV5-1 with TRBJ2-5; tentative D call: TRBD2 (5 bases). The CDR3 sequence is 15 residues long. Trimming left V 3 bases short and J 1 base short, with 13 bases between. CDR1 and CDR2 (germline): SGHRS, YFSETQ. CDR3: CASSYSVEGQETQYF. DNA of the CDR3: TGCGCCAGCAGCTACTCTGTAGAGGGCCAAGAGACCCAGTACTTC. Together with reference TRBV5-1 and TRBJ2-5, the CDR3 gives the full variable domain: KAGVTQTPRYLIKTRGQQVTLSCSPISGHRSVSWYQQTPGQGLQFLFEYFSETQRNKGNFPGRFSGRQFSNSRSEMNVSTLELGDSALYLCASSYSVEGQETQYFGPGTRLLVL.

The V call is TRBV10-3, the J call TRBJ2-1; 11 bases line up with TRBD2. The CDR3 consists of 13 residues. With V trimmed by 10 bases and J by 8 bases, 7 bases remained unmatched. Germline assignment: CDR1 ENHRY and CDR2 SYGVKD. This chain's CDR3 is CATVAGGHDEQFF. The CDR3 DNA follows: TGTGCCACCGTAGCGGGGGGGCACGATGAGCAGTTCTTC.

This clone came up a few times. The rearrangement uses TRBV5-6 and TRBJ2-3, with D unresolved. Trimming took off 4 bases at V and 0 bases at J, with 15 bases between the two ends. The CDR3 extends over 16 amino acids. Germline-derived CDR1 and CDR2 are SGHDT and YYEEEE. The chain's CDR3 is CASSHSMTRSTDTQYF. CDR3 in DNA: TGTGCCAGCAGCCACAGCATGACAAGAAGCACAGATACGCAGTATTTT.

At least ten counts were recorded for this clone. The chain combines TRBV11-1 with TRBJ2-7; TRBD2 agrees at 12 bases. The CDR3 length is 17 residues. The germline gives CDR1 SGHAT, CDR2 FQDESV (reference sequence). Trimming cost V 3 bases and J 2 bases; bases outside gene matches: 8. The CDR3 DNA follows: TGTGCCAGCAGCTTGACTAGCGGGGGAACGAAAGCCTACGAGCAGTACTTC. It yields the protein CASSLTSGGTKAYEQYF.

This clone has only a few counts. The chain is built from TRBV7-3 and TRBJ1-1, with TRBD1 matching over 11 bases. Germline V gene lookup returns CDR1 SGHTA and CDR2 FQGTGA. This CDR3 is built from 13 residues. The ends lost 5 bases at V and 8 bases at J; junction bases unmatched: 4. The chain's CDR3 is CASSQGQGVEAFF. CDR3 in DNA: TGTGCCAGCAGCCAGGGACAGGGGGTGGAAGCTTTCTTT.